This TCR beta chain was captured in a study of beta chain features in type 1 diabetes (dated by TCRdb to 2016 to 2019). Background for the entire study: Mean age, gender distribution, total cell number and subset yield did not differ between patients and healthy donors. A total of 85 million to 140 million sorted cells were examined across all samples, and the number of cells per subset was strongly correlated with RNA yield. In the study, TCRB repertoires of sorted circulating CD4+ T cell subsets from recently diagnosed type 1 diabetes patients were compared with those of matched healthy donors. Naive and central memory subsets were obtained from all 28 donors, but regulatory and stem cell-like memory subsets were isolated from only 8 patients and roughly eight healthy donors.

With regard to this clone: No cognate antigen has been identified for it. No base quality values were provided; no much bigger clone lies one nucleotide off.

Each donor gave one peripheral blood draw, about 110 mL on average, collected into heparinised tubes. Using a panel that included CD45RO, CCR7, CD25, CD127, CD95 and CD27, naive, central memory, regulatory and stem cell-like memory CD4+ T cells were sorted on a BD FACSAria II. All sorted populations exceeded 95% purity. Right away, PBMCs were isolated by Lymphoprep density gradient centrifugation and were stained directly, with no culture step. Samples were stained and sorted in pairs, with one healthy donor and one patient per experiment, so that batch effects were minimized. All of the isolated RNA was reverse transcribed with the High Capacity cDNA Reverse Transcription Kit, so expressed TCRB transcripts were sequenced. Deep immunoSEQ sequencing was applied to naive, central memory and regulatory T cell samples, giving an average of around 3.8 million total reads per sample. Sorted cells were lysed in RLT buffer and RNA was extracted with DNase-treated RNeasy Micro or Mini kits, depending on cell number. To prevent cross-contamination, each cell subset was processed individually, whereas patient and healthy donor samples were processed jointly. The immunoSEQ multiplex PCR was used to amplify TCRB sequences from cDNA, yielding 87-bp fragments that span the CDR3 region. The amplicons were sequenced using the Illumina HiSeq platform. The authors' analysis ran thus. PCR bias was computationally corrected using synthetic template baselines, reads within Hamming distance 2 were collapsed, and singletons that could not be merged were discarded. Reads were aligned against IMGT to assign V, D and J genes, CDR3 length and insertions or deletions at six rearrangement sites. Within each subset, clonotype counts were normalized to the number of sorted cells before true diversity and Gini coefficients were calculated with the tcR R package. Repertoire sharing was quantified using the overlap coefficient calculated on TCRB nucleotide sequences. Out-of-frame TCRB sequences from naive cells were analyzed as a proxy for the pre-selection repertoire. Held by TCRdb, this immuneACCESS table contains in-frame sequences only and omits some clones. Under half of the omission traces to an unresolved V gene where checked; the cause of the rest is unknown. The V and J calls and clone size were taken over from that table, and D and trimming were inferred from the DNA. The sample table holds about 330,000 clones, of which 8% to 13% were seen once. Approximately 0.016% of the sample rests with the top ten.

Overall study outcomes, separate from this receptor: Naive, central memory and regulatory TCRB repertoires appeared to be more similar among patients than among healthy donors. Because the HLA sub-analyses included only small numbers of individuals, any influence of HLA type on TCRB rearrangement was left unresolved. In all four CD4+ subsets, TCRB CDR3 length was moderately but significantly shorter in type 1 diabetes patients. At VDJ recombination sites, type 1 diabetes patients had fewer insertions and more deleted nucleotides, which implies abnormalities in thymic rearrangement. Because cDNA rather than genomic DNA was sequenced, highly expressing activated cells could have been over-represented, although no difference in activation and CD3 levels was found between groups. Shorter templates might have been favored by PCR, but patient and control samples were amplified and corrected together, so both groups would have been affected equally by any skew.

The germline ends are 15 bases apart after V is trimmed by 1 base and J by 0 bases. CDR1 is given as LGHNA and CDR2 as YNFKEQ, both from the germline V gene. The CDR3, cysteine through phenylalanine, is 17 amino acids long. The read is trimmed to its CDR3 DNA, 51 bases read in frame from base 1. What was sequenced was naive CD4+ T cells from blood. The cell subset or site label, as the study defines it: true naive CD4+ T cells. This sequence uses TRBV4-2 and TRBJ1-2; TRBD1 is possibly the D segment (5 matching bases). The sequence was obtained from a woman aged 25 to 39 in good health. Here is the DNA: TGTGCCAGCAGCCAAGTTTCGGGCAGGGAAACTAACTATGGCTACACCTTC. It encodes CASSQVSGRETNYGYTF.